These T cell receptor beta chains were read from a single sample in a study of cytomegalovirus exposure and HLA in healthy donors. Generated by immunoSEQ multiplex PCR, the TCRdb table keeps only in-frame clones and is missing some. The sample includes 100,000 to 150,000 clones, 15% of them seen just once. Sequenced material: PBMCs. The receptors here all came from a woman aged 18 to 35 in good health and CMV-seronegative. CDR3s include the opening cysteine and the closing phenylalanine or tryptophan. Each record gives: clone size, D gene, V gene, J gene, CDR3 protein, CDR3 DNA. The D gene is left open where the match is weak. Not all rows give a size; the values are once, few, many and, for expanded clones, a class.

size: -
D: -
V: TRBV29-1
J: TRBJ2-1
CDR3: CSVRKGVYEQFF
DNA: TGCAGCGTTAGAAAGGGGGTCTATGAGCAGTTCTTC

size: -
D: TRBD1
V: TRBV28
J: TRBJ1-2
CDR3: CASSLGQGADGYTF
DNA: TGTGCCAGCAGTTTAGGACAGGGGGCGGATGGCTACACCTTC

size: few
D: -
V: TRBV7-6
J: TRBJ1-3
CDR3: CASSSGVGWSGNTIYF
DNA: TGTGCCAGCAGCTCCGGGGTGGGCTGGTCTGGAAACACCATATATTTT

size: few
D: TRBD2
V: TRBV27
J: TRBJ2-3
CDR3: CASSLGASGSGDTQYF
DNA: TGTGCCAGCAGTTTAGGGGCTAGCGGGAGTGGGGATACGCAGTATTTT

size: few
D: TRBD2
V: TRBV10-2
J: TRBJ2-1
CDR3: CASSQTSGRVPYNEQFF
DNA: TGCGCCAGCAGTCAGACTAGCGGGAGGGTCCCATACAATGAGCAGTTCTTC

size: few
D: TRBD2
V: TRBV29-1
J: TRBJ2-7
CDR3: CSVDGSGSYEQYF
DNA: TGCAGCGTTGACGGTAGCGGGAGCTACGAGCAGTACTTC

size: -
D: -
V: TRBV6-5
J: TRBJ2-1
CDR3: CASSYSSVEQFF
DNA: TGTGCCAGCAGTTACTCGAGTGTTGAGCAGTTCTTC

size: -
D: -
V: TRBV19
J: TRBJ1-4
CDR3: CASSTTSANEKLFF
DNA: TGTGCCAGTAGTACGACTTCGGCTAATGAAAAACTGTTTTTT

size: few
D: TRBD1
V: TRBV5-4
J: TRBJ1-1
CDR3: CASLEQGKNTEAFF
DNA: TGTGCCAGCTTGGAACAGGGGAAGAACACTGAAGCTTTCTTT

size: -
D: TRBD1
V: TRBV5-8
J: TRBJ2-7
CDR3: CASSSGTGGYEQYF
DNA: TGTGCCAGCAGCTCCGGGACAGGGGGATACGAGCAGTACTTC

size: few
D: TRBD1
V: TRBV5-4
J: TRBJ2-7
CDR3: CASSLPGQGTYEQYF
DNA: TGTGCCAGCAGCCTGCCGGGACAGGGGACCTACGAGCAGTACTTC

size: -
D: TRBD2
V: TRBV20-1
J: TRBJ2-3
CDR3: CGAGPTDTQYF
DNA: TGTGGAGCGGGGCCCACAGATACGCAGTATTTT

size: -
D: TRBD1
V: TRBV29-1
J: TRBJ1-2
CDR3: CSVVRDSSYGYTF
DNA: TGCAGCGTCGTGAGGGACAGTAGCTATGGCTACACCTTC

size: few
D: -
V: TRBV2
J: TRBJ2-1
CDR3: CASSDGTYNEQFF
DNA: TGTGCCAGCAGTGACGGGACTTACAATGAGCAGTTCTTC

size: -
D: TRBD2
V: TRBV7-3
J: TRBJ2-2
CDR3: CASSLRPTEQGLAEVPGPPGELFF
DNA: TGTGCCAGCAGCTTAAGGCCTACCGAACAGGGACTAGCGGAGGTCCCGGGGCCCCCCGGGGAGCTGTTTTTT

size: few
D: -
V: TRBV29-1
J: TRBJ1-4
CDR3: CSVRGGKGDGKLFF
DNA: TGCAGCGTTAGGGGGGGGAAAGGGGACGGAAAACTGTTTTTT

size: few
D: -
V: TRBV4-3
J: TRBJ2-1
CDR3: CASSLRGGSYNEQFF
DNA: TGCGCCAGCAGCCTTAGAGGGGGCTCCTACAATGAGCAGTTCTTC

size: once
D: TRBD2
V: TRBV19
J: TRBJ2-3
CDR3: CASRGLAGDTDTQYF
DNA: TGTGCCAGTAGGGGACTAGCGGGGGATACAGATACGCAGTATTTT

size: -
D: -
V: TRBV4-1
J: TRBJ1-1
CDR3: CASSQSSPRGILNTEAFF
DNA: TGCGCCAGCAGCCAATCATCGCCGCGGGGGATCTTGAACACTGAAGCTTTCTTT

size: -
D: TRBD2
V: TRBV2
J: TRBJ2-7
CDR3: CASSGLAGGQEQYF
DNA: TGTGCCAGCTCGGGACTAGCGGGGGGGCAGGAGCAGTACTTC